Shown below are 20 T cell receptor beta chains from a single sample sequenced in a study of response to subunit inactivated influenza vaccine. TCRdb redid the calling of the RT-PCR reads with MiXCR, one entry per CDR3 protein. The sample includes 800,000 to 1,000,000 distinct CDR3 sequences, 21% seen only once; the top ten take about a tenth. The sample consisted of PBMCs from blood, taken 5 days after vaccination. The receptor source for this set is a man aged 45 to 65 who received an inactivated influenza vaccine.

This clonotype was seen a few times. The gene calls are TRBV12-3 or TRBV12-4 and TRBJ2-4, with D perhaps matching TRBD1 (5 bases). This CDR3 spans 15 amino acids. Trimming took off 6 bases at V and 0 bases at J, with 12 bases between the two ends. The CDR3 DNA reads TGTGCCAGCAGCCAAAACAGGCTAGCCAAAAACATTCAGTACTTC. Amino acids: CASSQNRLAKNIQYF.

V gene TRBV19 combines with J gene TRBJ1-1; D may be TRBD1 (6 bases). Germline V CDR1 and CDR2: LNHDA, SQIVND (reference sequence). With 3 bases removed from V and 1 base from J, the gap between germline ends came to 15 bases. This CDR3 has 16 residues. The CDR3 coding sequence is TGTGCCAGTAGTATGAGAACACAGGGCGGGAACACTGAAGCTTTCTTT. Amino acids: CASSMRTQGGNTEAFF. The full variable domain, in which reference TRBV19 and TRBJ1-1 provide the parts outside the CDR3, is DGGITQSPKYLFRKEGQNVTLSCEQNLNHDAMYWYRQDPGQGLRLIYYSQIVNDFQKGDIAEGYSVSREKKESFPLTVTSAQKNPTAFYLCASSMRTQGGNTEAFFGQGTRLTVV.

This clonotype was seen a handful of times. V and J are TRBV6-5 and TRBJ2-1; D might be TRBD2 (6 bases). There are 15 residues in the CDR3. Germline loops: CDR1 MNHEY, CDR2 SVGAGI. V was trimmed by 0 bases and J by 5 bases, leaving 11 bases between them. CDR3 protein: CASSYSRRGDNEQFF. CDR3 DNA: TGTGCCAGCAGTTACTCGAGGAGGGGAGACAATGAGCAGTTCTTC.

The rearrangement uses TRBV20-1 and TRBJ2-1, with D possibly TRBD2 on 5 matching bases. Deletions cut 3 bases from V and 8 bases from J, with 29 bases between. Germline lookup yields CDR1 DFQATT and CDR2 SNEGSKA (reference sequence). The CDR3 loop spans 18 amino acids. CDR3 bases: TGCAGTGCTAGTCCTCGGACGGGGATCTGGACCACCTGCGATGAGCAGTTCTTC. Translating it yields CSASPRTGIWTTCDEQFF.

The CDR3 reads CASSFYRGWSYTF. The CDR3, as DNA: TGTGCCAGCAGCTTTTACAGGGGTTGGAGCTACACCTTC. The V call is TRBV7-2, the J call TRBJ1-2, with 7 nucleotides matching TRBD1. Germline lookup yields CDR1 SGHTA and CDR2 FQGNSA. V shed 3 bases and J 9 bases; nucleotides not matched to a gene: 7. CDR3 size: 13 residues.

This clonotype came up many times. The rearrangement links TRBV9 to TRBJ2-7; 8 nucleotides align to TRBD1. Germline loops: CDR1 SGDLS, CDR2 YYNGEE. V lost 0 bases and J lost 7; bases outside the gene matches: 9. The CDR3 has 15 residues. The CDR3 coding sequence is TGTGCCAGCAGCGTAGGACTAGGACAGGGAAGAGAGCAGTACTTC. Its translation is CASSVGLGQGREQYF.

This clonotype was observed many times. V is TRBV6-1 and J is TRBJ2-1; perhaps D is TRBD1 or TRBD2 (5 bases each). Trimming pared 5 bases from V and 7 bases from J, leaving 18 bases between. The CDR3 has 15 amino acids. CDR1 and CDR2 from the germline V gene are MNHNS and SASEGT. CDR3 nucleotides: TGTGCCAGCAGTCCCCCGGGACGTAGCCATAATGAGCAGTTCTTC. Translating it yields CASSPPGRSHNEQFF.

The chain is built from TRBV5-1 and TRBJ2-1; TRBD1 agrees at 11 bases. The CDR3 is 16 residues long. The junction had 3 bases not matched to a gene; V was cut back by 1 base and J by 3 bases. Per germline, CDR1 SGHRS and CDR2 YFSETQ. The CDR3 nucleotides read TGCGCCAGCAGCTTGTCCGGGACAGGGGGCTACAATGAGCAGTTCTTC. Amino acids: CASSLSGTGGYNEQFF.

This clonotype has a handful of counts. The chain is built from TRBV4-3 and TRBJ2-5, with 16 nucleotides matching TRBD2. Germline trimming cut 4 bases from V and 2 bases from J; bases unmatched to any gene: 4. This CDR3 spans 17 amino acids. Germline assignment: CDR1 LGHNA and CDR2 YSLEER. The CDR3 DNA reads TGCGCCAGCAGCCGAGGGACTAGCGGGAGGGCACAAGAGACCCAGTACTTC. Encoded protein: CASSRGTSGRAQETQYF.

The rearrangement uses TRBV6-1 and TRBJ1-6; 9 positions agree with TRBD1. Per germline, CDR1 MNHNS and CDR2 SASEGT. This CDR3 has 14 residues. With V trimmed by 5 bases and J by 8 bases, 4 bases remained unmatched. The CDR3 bases are TGTGCCAGCAGTCTCCGGACAGGGGATTCACCCCTCCACTTT. Amino acids: CASSLRTGDSPLHF.

This chain joins TRBV10-3 and TRBJ1-1; TRBD1 might be the D (5 bases). Germline V gene data show CDR1 as ENHRY and CDR2 as SYGVKD. This CDR3 has 12 amino acids. V shed 6 bases and J shed 5 bases, with 10 bases lying between them. The CDR3 DNA follows: TGTGCCATCAGCGACAGAAGGACTGAAGCTTTCTTT. Translating gives CAISDRRTEAFF.

This chain joins TRBV5-6 and TRBJ2-5; D may match TRBD1 or TRBD2 (5 bases each). The V end lost 4 bases, the J end lost 2 bases, and 12 bases lay between the germline ends. CDR1 is SGHDT, CDR2 YYEEEE, per germline. This CDR3 region has 14 residues. CDR3 nucleotides: TGTGCCAGCAGCCCGGGACGGCGACAAGAGACCCAGTACTTC. This codes for CASSPGRRQETQYF.

This clonotype has more than one count but fewer than ten. The chain recombines TRBV12-3 or TRBV12-4 with TRBJ1-2; 9 positions match TRBD1. There are 16 residues in the CDR3. The V segment lost 5 bases and the J segment 3 bases; nucleotides outside the gene matches: 10. The CDR3 DNA follows: TGTGCCAGCAGTGCCCAAAGGACAGGGGCACACTATGGCTACACCTTC. This codes for CASSAQRTGAHYGYTF.

This clonotype came up a few times. The chain links TRBV4-2 to TRBJ2-1; 10 bases are shared with TRBD2. This CDR3 contains 15 residues. Germline values: CDR1 LGHNA, CDR2 YNFKEQ. Trimming removed 4 bases from V and 4 bases from J; junction bases left unmatched: 4. The CDR3 region has the DNA TGTGCCAGCAGCCGAGGACTAGCGGAATACAATGAGCAGTTCTTC. Residues: CASSRGLAEYNEQFF.

J is TRBJ1-2 and V is TRBV12-3 or TRBV12-4, with 9 nucleotides matching TRBD1. Unmatched junction bases numbered 9, after V lost 6 bases and J lost 7 bases. This CDR3 is 14 amino acids long. The CDR3 here is CASRFNRGRGGYTF. Here the CDR3 DNA reads TGTGCCAGCAGGTTCAACAGGGGGCGCGGTGGCTACACCTTC.

Only a few counts were recorded for this clonotype. The V call is TRBV29-1, the J call TRBJ1-1, with 11 bases fitting TRBD1. CDR1 is SQVTM, CDR2 ANQGSEA, per germline. The CDR3 extends over 13 amino acids. The junction had 5 bases not matched to a gene; V was cut back by 6 bases and J by 5 bases. This chain's CDR3 is CSVAGTGGTEAFF. The CDR3 region has the DNA TGCAGCGTGGCCGGGACAGGGGGAACTGAAGCTTTCTTT. The complete variable domain, with remaining parts taken from reference TRBV29-1 and TRBJ1-1, reads SAVISQKPSRDICQRGTSLTIQCQVDSQVTMMFWYRQQPGQSLTLIATANQGSEATYESGFVIDKFPISRPNLTFSTLTVSNMSPEDSSIYLCSVAGTGGTEAFFGQGTRLTVV.

This clonotype appeared once. The chain carries TRBV6-2 or TRBV6-3 and TRBJ2-5; 12 bases agree with TRBD1. The CDR3 is 16 amino acids. Trimming removed 8 bases from V and 2 bases from J; junction bases left unmatched: 9. Germline V gives CDR1 MNHEY, CDR2 SVGEGT. CDR3 nucleotides: TGTGCCAGCCGCCGAAGGGACAGGGGGCATCAAGAGACCCAGTACTTC. It specifies CASRRRDRGHQETQYF.

V usage is TRBV5-1 and J usage is TRBJ2-6; either TRBD1 or TRBD2 may supply D (5 bases each). The V and J ends lost 1 base and 1 base respectively, with 6 bases between them. CDR1 and CDR2 from the germline V gene are SGHRS and YFSETQ. The length of the CDR3 is 15 residues. CDR3 DNA: TGCGCCAGCAGCTTGTGGGGGTCTGGGGCCAACGTCCTGACTTTC. Protein product: CASSLWGSGANVLTF.

The rearrangement uses TRBV9 and TRBJ1-1; D is unclear. The length of the CDR3 is 13 residues. V was cut by 1 base and J by 1 base, with 5 bases left in between. CDR1 is SGDLS and CDR2 is YYNGEE in the germline V gene. The CDR3 sequence is CASSVLQNTEAFF. Here the CDR3 DNA reads TGTGCCAGCAGCGTATTACAGAACACTGAAGCTTTCTTT.

The chain has TRBV27 and TRBJ2-1, with 8 bases identical to TRBD2. V lost 3 bases and J lost 9; bases outside the gene matches: 10. Germline assignment: CDR1 MNHEY and CDR2 SMNVEV (reference sequence). The CDR3 loop spans 15 amino acids. The CDR3 is CASSLVSGAMGEQFF. The CDR3 coding sequence is TGTGCCAGCAGTTTGGTTAGCGGGGCGATGGGTGAGCAGTTCTTC.